A selection of T cell receptor beta chains follows, all from one sample in a study of blood T cell repertoires in COVID-19. The protocol was immunoSEQ multiplex PCR, while the TCRdb copy is restricted to in-frame clones and leaves out a portion. The table includes about 76,000 clones, 70% to 90% detected once. Sequenced: peripheral blood. The receptors were gathered from a woman in her fifties or sixties with acute or convalescent COVID-19. Each CDR3 is given with its conserved first and last residue. Fields, in order: D gene, J gene, V gene, clone size, CDR3 DNA, CDR3 protein. A D gene is named only where the DNA matches it firmly. A clone size is listed for some rows: how often the clone was seen (once, few, many), or a class if it is expanded.

. | TRBJ2-6 | TRBV6-5 | . | TGTGCCAGCAGGATAACAGGGAGAGAGGCCAACGTCCTGACTTTC | CASRITGREANVLTF
. | TRBJ2-1 | TRBV20-1 | . | TGCAGTGCTAGGTTAGCAAATGAGCAGTTCTTC | CSARLANEQFF
TRBD1 | TRBJ1-1 | TRBV5-1 | many | TGCGCCAGCAGCTCGACAGGGGGCGGGAACACTGAAGCTTTCTTT | CASSSTGGGNTEAFF
TRBD1 | TRBJ2-7 | TRBV6-5 | . | TGTGCCAGCAGTTACTCGAGACAGGGGAGGACCTACGAGCAGTACTTC | CASSYSRQGRTYEQYF
. | TRBJ2-2 | TRBV5-1 | . | TGCGCCAGCCGTCAGGCAGAACACACCGGGGAGCTGTTTTTT | CASRQAEHTGELFF
. | TRBJ2-5 | TRBV24-1 | . | TGTGCCACCAGTGACTCCGGGACAAGGATTCAAGAGACCCAGTACTTC | CATSDSGTRIQETQYF
TRBD1 | TRBJ1-1 | TRBV7-2 | . | TGTGCCAGCAGCTCTCGACAGGGGCGCACTGAAGCTTTCTTT | CASSSRQGRTEAFF
. | TRBJ1-6 | TRBV2 | . | TGTGCCACCAAGAACTCTCGCCCATCACCCCTCCACTTT | CATKNSRPSPLHF
TRBD2 | TRBJ2-5 | TRBV20-1 | . | TGCAGTGCTAGTGGCGCGGGGGTGCGGGAGACCCAGTACTTC | CSASGAGVRETQYF
. | TRBJ2-5 | TRBV7-2 | . | TGTGCCAGCAGCTCGGGACTCGCCCAAGAGACCCAGTACTTC | CASSSGLAQETQYF
TRBD1 | TRBJ2-3 | TRBV10-3 | . | TGTGCCATCAGAATCCCGGGACAGGGAACGAAGGGCACAGATACGCAGTATTTT | CAIRIPGQGTKGTDTQYF
TRBD1 | TRBJ2-1 | TRBV9 | . | TGTGCCAGCAGCCGCCGGGACAGCTCCTACAATGAGCAGTTCTTC | CASSRRDSSYNEQFF
. | TRBJ1-1 | TRBV2 | once | TGTGCCAGCAGTGAACTGTTCGCTGAAGCTTTCTTT | CASSELFAEAFF
. | TRBJ1-4 | TRBV29-1 | few | TGCAGCGTCGGACTGTCTAATGAAAAACTGTTTTTT | CSVGLSNEKLFF
. | TRBJ1-2 | TRBV6-5 | . | TGTGCCAGCAACCCAGGGCACGGTGGCTACACCTTC | CASNPGHGGYTF
TRBD1 | TRBJ1-2 | TRBV27 | few | TGTGCCAGCAGGCAAGGGACAGATGGGCATGGCTACACCTTC | CASRQGTDGHGYTF
. | TRBJ1-4 | TRBV2 | few | TGTGCCAGCAGTGCCAGGCGCAATTCGGCAACTAATGAAAAACTGTTTTTT | CASSARRNSATNEKLFF
. | TRBJ1-5 | TRBV6-6 | . | TGTGCCAGCAGTTACGGTAGTAATCAGCCCCAGCATTTT | CASSYGSNQPQHF
. | TRBJ1-1 | TRBV28 | once | TGTGCCAGCAAACAGGACGACACTGAAGCTTTCTTT | CASKQDDTEAFF
TRBD1 | TRBJ1-6 | TRBV5-4 | many | TGTGCCAGCAGCTTTGGACAGGGAAGCTCACCCCTCCACTTT | CASSFGQGSSPLHF
TRBD1 | TRBJ1-2 | TRBV5-8 | . | TGTGCCAGCAGCATGGGGACAGACTATGGCTACACCTTC | CASSMGTDYGYTF
. | TRBJ2-7 | TRBV6-5 | . | TGTGCCAGCAGTTACTCTACGGGAGTTTCCTACGAGCAGTACTTC | CASSYSTGVSYEQYF
. | TRBJ1-1 | TRBV10-3 | . | TGTGCCATCAAAGGGGGGGTCACGAACACTGAAGCTTTCTTT | CAIKGGVTNTEAFF
TRBD1 | TRBJ1-1 | TRBV28 | . | TGTGCCAGCAGTTCCATAGACAGGGGTAAGAAGACTGAAGCTTTCTTT | CASSSIDRGKKTEAFF
. | TRBJ1-2 | TRBV27 | . | TGTGCCAGCAGTTTAGCGGGGTATGGCTACACCTTC | CASSLAGYGYTF
TRBD2 | TRBJ2-5 | TRBV7-9 | . | TGTGCCAGCAGAACTATGGGGGGACTAGACGGCCAAGAGACCCAGTACTTC | CASRTMGGLDGQETQYF
TRBD2 | TRBJ2-7 | TRBV9 | few | TGTGCCAGCAGTCGCCCTAGCGGGGGGGCGTCCGAGCAGTACTTC | CASSRPSGGASEQYF
. | TRBJ1-1 | TRBV7-9 | . | TGTGCCAGCAGCCCCCGGCAGGGCCGGACTGAAGCTTTCTTT | CASSPRQGRTEAFF
. | TRBJ2-7 | TRBV7-9 | . | TGTGCCAGCAGCCACTTATTAGACAAAGGGGACTACGAGCAGTACTTC | CASSHLLDKGDYEQYF
TRBD1 | TRBJ2-7 | TRBV29-1 | . | TGCAGCGTTACGGGACAGGGTTACGAGCAGTACTTC | CSVTGQGYEQYF
TRBD2 | TRBJ2-7 | TRBV5-4 | . | TGTGCCAGCAGCCATAGCGGGGGGGCTTACGAGCAGTACTTC | CASSHSGGAYEQYF
. | TRBJ1-4 | TRBV9 | . | TGTGCCAGCAGCCCGAAGGGGGCAACTAATGAAAAACTGTTTTTT | CASSPKGATNEKLFF
TRBD1 | TRBJ1-2 | TRBV5-6 | . | TGTGCCAGCAGCTTGGGGACAGGGGACTATGGCTACACCTTC | CASSLGTGDYGYTF
TRBD1 | TRBJ1-5 | TRBV2 | . | TGTGCCAGCAGTAAGACAGGGAATCAGCCCCAGCATTTT | CASSKTGNQPQHF
TRBD1 | TRBJ1-2 | TRBV14 | . | TGTGCCAGCAGCCCTCAATTTGGACAGGGGATCTCCTATGGCTACACCTTC | CASSPQFGQGISYGYTF
. | TRBJ2-7 | TRBV27 | . | TGTGCCAGCAGTTTCTCCGTTTCAGGGTCCTCCTACGAGCAGTACTTC | CASSFSVSGSSYEQYF
TRBD1 | TRBJ2-3 | TRBV18 | . | TGTGCCAGCTCACCACTCAGGACAGGGAGCACAGATACGCAGTATTTT | CASSPLRTGSTDTQYF
. | TRBJ1-2 | TRBV20-1 | . | TGCAGTGCTAGTCCAGGGGCGAAAGTTGGAGGCTACACCTTC | CSASPGAKVGGYTF
TRBD1 | TRBJ1-6 | TRBV27 | . | TGTGCCAGCAGTTTATCCACAGGGGGCAATTCACCCCTCCACTTT | CASSLSTGGNSPLHF
. | TRBJ2-4 | TRBV3-1/TRBV3-2 | . | TGTGCCAGCAGCCAAGCCAGGGGTAACAAAAACATTCAGTACTTC | CASSQARGNKNIQYF